Each of the 14 T cell receptor beta chains below was sequenced from the same sample in a study of cytomegalovirus exposure and HLA in healthy donors. In the PCR, 60 Vbeta and 13 Jbeta primers were used. TCRdb keeps only in-frame clones here, not all; method: immunoSEQ multiplex PCR. This table has 110,000 or so clones, about three quarters appearing once. Sample: PBMCs. The receptor source for this set is a woman in her forties in good health and CMV-seropositive.

The chain has TRBV29-1 and TRBJ1-2, with TRBD1 identical over 8 bases. CDR1 is SQVTM and CDR2 is ANQGSEA in the germline V gene. The CDR3 spans 12 residues. Trimming cost V 4 bases and J 9 bases; bases outside gene matches: 7. The CDR3 DNA sequence: TGCAGCGTTGGGACAGGGATATCGAGCTACACCTTC. Translated: CSVGTGISSYTF.

This chain connects TRBV18 to TRBJ2-7, with D possibly TRBD2 on 5 matching bases. Trimming left V 0 bases short and J 5 bases short, with 8 bases between. This CDR3 is built from 13 residues. Germline CDR1 KGHSH, CDR2 LQKENI. The CDR3 sequence is CASSPPDGDEQYF. CDR3 coding DNA: TGTGCCAGCTCACCACCGGACGGGGACGAGCAGTACTTC.

This chain links TRBV4-2 with TRBJ2-2; D gene unclear. The CDR3 totals 17 residues. Germline CDR1 is LGHNA and CDR2 is YNFKEQ. The ends were cut back, 2 bases at V and 2 bases at J, with 15 bases in the middle. The CDR3 reads CASSQWSASRNTGELFF. CDR3 nucleotides: TGTGCCAGCAGCCAATGGAGTGCGAGTCGTAACACCGGGGAGCTGTTTTTT.

This sequence joins TRBV5-4 and TRBJ2-3; D is possibly TRBD1 (6 bases). Germline CDR1 and CDR2: SGHNT and YYREEE (reference sequence). The CDR3 spans 14 residues. Between the trimmed V and J ends, which lost 3 bases and 5 bases, there was a span of 13 bases. CDR3 loop: CASSSTQQGDTQYF. DNA of the CDR3: TGTGCCAGCAGCTCTACTCAACAGGGAGATACGCAGTATTTT.

The V and J genes are TRBV5-6 and TRBJ2-2; TRBD2 might be the D (5 bases). Germline V gene sequence: CDR1 SGHDT, CDR2 YYEEEE. V lost 4 bases, J lost 6 bases, and 10 bases lay in between. The CDR3 sequence is 13 residues long. CDR3 amino acids: CASSPGRAGELFF. DNA of the CDR3: TGTGCCAGCAGCCCCGGGCGGGCCGGGGAGCTGTTTTTT.

The chain links TRBV7-9 to TRBJ1-4, with D possibly matching TRBD1 (5 bases). Germline V lookup: CDR1 SEHNR, CDR2 FQNEAQ (reference sequence). This CDR3 region has 16 residues. V shed 7 bases and J shed 0 bases, with 15 bases lying between them. The CDR3 sequence: CASILSGEATNEKLFF. CDR3 coding DNA: TGTGCCAGCATACTTTCGGGGGAAGCAACTAATGAAAAACTGTTTTTT.

The rearrangement links TRBV9 to TRBJ2-7; TRBD2 aligns across 7 bases. With 0 bases clipped from V and 7 bases from J, the junction kept 19 bases outside the gene matches. Per germline, CDR1 SGDLS and CDR2 YYNGEE. The CDR3 has 18 residues. The CDR3 sequence is CASSVDLGGVGTRSEQYF. CDR3 in DNA: TGTGCCAGCAGCGTAGATTTGGGGGGGGTGGGGACGCGATCTGAGCAGTACTTC.

The rearrangement links TRBV7-2 to TRBJ2-7; the match to TRBD1 covers 9 bases. The germline V gene has CDR1 SGHTA and CDR2 FQGNSA. The CDR3 loop spans 13 amino acids. Unmatched junction bases numbered 5, after V lost 5 bases and J lost 6 bases. Here the CDR3 reads CASSPGQGREQYF. CDR3 coding DNA: TGTGCCAGCAGCCCCGGACAGGGGCGCGAGCAGTACTTC.

V and J are TRBV7-2 and TRBJ2-7; TRBD1 might be the D (6 bases). V shed 5 bases and J shed 6 bases, with 17 bases lying between them. Per germline, CDR1 SGHTA and CDR2 FQGNSA. The CDR3 covers 14 residues. The CDR3 here is CASSPVRGTGEQYF. CDR3 DNA: TGTGCCAGCAGCCCAGTCAGGGGAACGGGCGAGCAGTACTTC.

The chain recombines TRBV28 with TRBJ2-5; 8 bases are shared with TRBD2. The J call is in doubt because the DNA end fits TRBJ2-7 better. CDR3 size: 15 residues. Per germline, CDR1 MDHEN and CDR2 SYDVKM. CDR3 nucleotides: TGTGCCAGCATCCCGGGAGGGGGACTAACCTACGAGCAGTACTTC. This encodes CASIPGGGLTYEQYF.

The chain links TRBV28 to TRBJ1-5, with TRBD1 matching over 7 bases. In germline, CDR1 is MDHEN, CDR2 SYDVKM. The V gene end was trimmed by 6 bases and the J gene end by 7 bases; junction bases not matched to a gene: 12. The CDR3 spans 15 residues. The CDR3 nucleotides read TGTGCCAGCAGGGCCCAGACAGGGATAAAGCAGCCCCAGCATTTT. Translated: CASRAQTGIKQPQHF. Filled out from reference TRBV28 and TRBJ1-5, the complete variable domain reads DVKVTQSSRYLVKRTGEKVFLECVQDMDHENMFWYRQDPGLGLRLIYFSYDVKMKEKGDIPEGYSVSREKKERFSLILESASTNQTSMYLCASRAQTGIKQPQHFGDGTRLSIL.

The CDR3 here is CASSSDFTGELFF. The CDR3 DNA sequence: TGCGCCAGCAGCTCCGACTTCACCGGGGAGCTGTTTTTT. The chain links TRBV5-1 to TRBJ2-2; D unresolved. Germline V lookup: CDR1 SGHRS, CDR2 YFSETQ. This CDR3 contains 13 residues. V lost 3 bases, J lost 4 bases, and 7 bases lay in between.

The chain is built from TRBV7-2 and TRBJ1-1; the D gene is possibly TRBD1 (6 bases). CDR1 is SGHTA, CDR2 FQGNSA, per germline. Trimming stripped 6 bases from V and 5 bases from J, with 13 bases between. The CDR3 is 13 residues long. This CDR3 reads CASSGGARTEAFF. In DNA, the CDR3 is TGTGCCAGCAGTGGGGGGGCGAGAACTGAAGCTTTCTTT.

This rearrangement joins TRBV4-1 to TRBJ1-3; 10 bases fit TRBD1. Germline V gives CDR1 MGHRA, CDR2 YSYEKL. The V gene end was trimmed by 4 bases and the J gene end by 0 bases; junction bases not matched to a gene: 9. This CDR3 spans 18 amino acids. This CDR3 reads CASSLVWGQGFSGNTIYF. CDR3 coding DNA: TGCGCCAGCAGCCTCGTTTGGGGACAGGGGTTCTCTGGAAACACCATATATTTT.